Each of the 29 T cell receptor beta chains below was sequenced from the same sample in a study of T cell repertoires in cytomegalovirus infection. Each CDR3 protein is one row after TCRdb ran MiXCR on the reads. Among about 920,000 distinct CDR3 sequences listed, approximately 31% were seen once. No cognate antigen is known for these TCRs. Sequencing was performed on cultured CD8+ T cells from PBMCs, taken from culture after CMV antigen stimulation. The receptors originated from a human donor in good health (CMV status not recorded). Some clones in this sample may be carry-over from other donors' samples.

This clonotype was detected ten times or more. The J gene is TRBJ1-6, the V gene TRBV7-2, with a tentative D call TRBD1 (5 bases). Per germline, CDR1 SGHTA and CDR2 FQGNSA. The CDR3 is 14 amino acids. The V end was cut by 6 bases, the J end by 5 bases, with 11 bases between. The CDR3 sequence is CASRQRGDNSPLHF. In DNA form, the CDR3 reads TGTGCCAGCAGACAGCGGGGGGATAATTCACCCCTCCACTTT.

This clonotype was counted between two and nine times. The chain recombines TRBV19 with TRBJ1-1, with 8 bases matching TRBD1. The CDR3 runs to 18 residues. CDR1 is LNHDA, CDR2 SQIVND, per germline (reference sequence). V shed 1 base and J 8 bases; nucleotides not matched to a gene: 18. CDR3 sequence: CASSIAGQGVEIYLEAFF. CDR3 nucleotide sequence: TGTGCCAGTAGTATAGCCGGACAGGGCGTCGAAATTTACTTGGAAGCTTTCTTT.

This clonotype has a count of ten or more. This rearrangement joins TRBV7-6 to TRBJ2-7; 10 positions match TRBD1. This CDR3 spans 15 amino acids. Germline values: CDR1 SGHVS, CDR2 FNYEAQ. The trim removed 3 bases at V and 0 bases at J, leaving 2 bases unmatched. For the CDR3, the DNA is TGTGCCAGCAGCTTGGGACAGGGGAGCTCCTACGAGCAGTACGTC. This gives the protein CASSLGQGSSYEQYV.

This clonotype has a count of ten or more. The chain uses TRBV7-6 and TRBJ2-5, with a possible D match to TRBD2 (5 bases). Trimming removed 0 bases at V and 4 bases at J, with 12 bases between. Per germline, CDR1 SGHVS and CDR2 FNYEAQ. This CDR3 comprises 15 residues. The CDR3 DNA reads TGTGCCAGCAGCTTAGCCCCGGCCGAGGGAGAGACCCAGTACTTC. Protein product: CASSLAPAEGETQYF.

The chain combines TRBV7-9 with TRBJ1-1; no clear D. Germline assignment: CDR1 SEHNR and CDR2 FQNEAQ (reference sequence). The germline V and J ends were trimmed by 5 bases and 2 bases, with 18 bases remaining between them. This CDR3 contains 16 residues. The DNA of the CDR3 is TGTGCCAGCAGCGAACACTCTGTGATCCACAACACTGAAGCTTTCTTT. Translating it yields CASSEHSVIHNTEAFF.

The sample holds many counts of this clonotype. This chain connects TRBV12-3 or TRBV12-4 to TRBJ2-1; D is uncertain. V lost 6 bases and J lost 3, with 9 bases in between. This CDR3 has 13 residues. CDR3 region: CASSLLLYNEQFF. In DNA form, the CDR3 reads TGTGCCAGCAGCTTATTACTCTACAATGAGCAGTTCTTC.

In its sample, this clonotype was seen a few times. The chain couples TRBV19 to TRBJ1-2; D not certain. Germline-derived CDR1 and CDR2 are LNHDA and SQIVND (reference sequence). The CDR3 extends over 13 amino acids. Trimming pared 7 bases from V and 7 bases from J, leaving 16 bases between. CDR3 sequence (DNA): TGTGCCAGTACCACGAGTGTCCCGGGTGGCTACACCTTC. Translation gives CASTTSVPGGYTF.

This clonotype was observed at least ten times. The chain is built from TRBV7-9 and TRBJ2-7; 10 positions match TRBD2. The CDR3 runs 15 residues. V lost 2 bases and J lost 5; bases outside the gene matches: 6. Germline CDR1 SEHNR, CDR2 FQNEAQ (reference sequence). The CDR3: CASSLLGGTSDEQYF. The CDR3 DNA reads as TGTGCCAGCAGCTTACTTGGAGGGACTAGCGACGAGCAGTACTTC.

V gene TRBV11-3 combines with J gene TRBJ1-2; 10 nucleotides match TRBD1. Germline values: CDR1 SGHNT, CDR2 YENEEA. With 1 base clipped from V and 3 bases from J, the junction kept 8 bases outside the gene matches. This CDR3 is built from 17 residues. For the CDR3, the DNA is TGTGCCAGCAGCTTAGGACTCCGGGACAGGGGCGACTATGGCTACACCTTC. Amino acid sequence: CASSLGLRDRGDYGYTF.

The table lists this clonotype with a few counts. The J gene is TRBJ2-6, the V gene TRBV10-3; D might be TRBD1 (5 bases). Germline CDR1 is ENHRY and CDR2 is SYGVKD. CDR3 length: 15 residues. The germline V and J ends were trimmed by 6 bases and 0 bases, with 9 bases remaining between them. In DNA form, the CDR3 reads TGTGCCATCAGAAAGACAGCCTCTGGGGCCAACGTCCTGACTTTC. It specifies CAIRKTASGANVLTF.

This clonotype showed up just a few times. V and J are TRBV25-1 and TRBJ2-2; 7 nucleotides align to TRBD2. Trimming at V came to 1 base and at J to 8 bases, leaving 16 bases not matched to a gene. CDR1 MGHDK and CDR2 SYGVNS come from the germline V gene. CDR3 length: 18 amino acids. As DNA, the CDR3 is TGTGCCAGCAGTGAATGGGGAGGGATTGGCATCCTTCAAGGGGAGCTGTTTTTT. Protein: CASSEWGGIGILQGELFF.

Only a few counts were recorded for this clonotype. V usage is TRBV10-3 and J usage is TRBJ2-3; unclear D gene. V was trimmed by 0 bases and J by 10 bases, leaving 8 bases between them. Germline V gene lookup returns CDR1 ENHRY and CDR2 SYGVKD. The CDR3 contains 12 residues. The CDR3 loop reads CAISESDWAQYF. The CDR3 DNA is TGTGCCATCAGTGAGTCAGACTGGGCGCAGTATTTT.

In this sample, this clonotype turned up many times. The gene calls are TRBV12-3 or TRBV12-4 and TRBJ2-1; 9 bases are a match to TRBD1. The CDR3 consists of 16 residues. J gave up 6 bases and V 3 bases, and 9 bases lay outside the gene matches. The CDR3 region has the DNA TGTGCCAGCAGTTTTACTCCGGGACAGGGTGTCAATGAGCAGTTCTTC. Its protein product is CASSFTPGQGVNEQFF.

This clonotype was counted ten times or more. The rearrangement uses TRBV7-2 and TRBJ1-6; D remains unclear. This CDR3 spans 16 amino acids. Trimming pared 1 base from V and 7 bases from J, leaving 14 bases between. CDR1 is SGHTA and CDR2 is FQGNSA in the germline V gene. CDR3 bases: TGTGCCAGCAGCTTAGGGCGGCGTGGTGAAAATTCACCCCTCCACTTT. This gives the protein CASSLGRRGENSPLHF. Full variable domain (outside the CDR3, taken from reference TRBV7-2 and TRBJ1-6): GAGVSQSPSNKVTEKGKDVELRCDPISGHTALYWYRQSLGQGLEFLIYFQGNSAPDKSGLPSDRFSAERTGGSVSTLTIQRTQQEDSAVYLCASSLGRRGENSPLHFGNGTRLTVT.

The chain joins TRBV24-1 to TRBJ2-3; 9 bases align to TRBD1. After removal of 2 bases from V and 6 bases from J, the junction contained 11 bases not matched to a gene. The CDR3 is 17 residues long. CDR1 and CDR2 (germline): KGHDR, SFDVKD. The CDR3 coding sequence is TGTGCCACCAGTGATTCCTTTTCCGGACAGGGGCCGGATACGCAGTATTTT. This sequence encodes CATSDSFSGQGPDTQYF.

The chain has TRBV6-1 and TRBJ2-7; D gene uncertain. V gave up 8 bases and J gave up 3 bases, with 8 bases separating them. CDR1 and CDR2 (germline): MNHNS, SASEGT. This CDR3 is 11 amino acids long. The chain's CDR3 is CASLADYEQYF. CDR3 nucleotides: TGTGCCAGCTTGGCGGACTACGAGCAGTACTTC.

Comment on this clonotype: It may be a read error: a sequence one base away is much more abundant. The chain links TRBV9 to TRBJ2-2, with D possibly TRBD2 on 5 matching bases. Germline CDR1 and CDR2: SGDLS and YYNGEE. The CDR3 extends over 16 amino acids. Here the CDR3 reads CASTLAGIGNAGELFF. CDR3 bases: TGTGCCAGCACCCTAGCCGGGATAGGGAACGCCGGGGAGCTGTTTTTT.

V gene TRBV11-2 combines with J gene TRBJ2-7, with TRBD2 as a possible D gene (6 bases). Germline V gene data show CDR1 as SGHAT and CDR2 as FQNNGV. With 3 bases removed from V and 3 bases from J, the gap between germline ends came to 12 bases. The CDR3 has 14 residues. The CDR3 DNA follows: TGTGCCAGCAGCTTCAGGGCGGGAATCTACGAGCAGTACGTC. This sequence encodes CASSFRAGIYEQYV.

This clonotype was recorded a few times. This rearrangement joins TRBV7-6 to TRBJ2-3; D is possibly TRBD1 or TRBD2 (6 bases each). The length of the CDR3 is 18 residues. Trimming stripped 6 bases from V and 2 bases from J, with 24 bases between. Germline CDR1 reads SGHVS; CDR2 reads FNYEAQ. The chain's CDR3 is CASSIRWGRGLFTDTQYF. The DNA for the CDR3 is TGTGCCAGCAGTATTAGGTGGGGGCGGGGCCTCTTCACAGATACGCAGTATTTT.

This chain links TRBV9 with TRBJ2-2; D unclear. Per germline, CDR1 SGDLS and CDR2 YYNGEE. The CDR3 has 13 amino acids. V lost 6 bases to trimming and J lost 2 bases, with 8 bases between them. The CDR3 protein is CASMASNTGELFF. As DNA, the CDR3 is TGTGCCAGCATGGCAAGTAACACCGGGGAGCTGTTTTTT. Full variable domain (missing parts from reference TRBV9 and TRBJ2-2): DSGVTQTPKHLITATGQRVTLRCSPRSGDLSVYWYQQSLDQGLQFLIQYYNGEERAKGNILERFSAQQFPDLHSELNLSSLELGDSALYFCASMASNTGELFFGEGSRLTVL.

This clonotype was found many times. This rearrangement joins TRBV7-8 to TRBJ2-3; TRBD1 aligns across 10 bases. Unmatched junction bases numbered 10, after V lost 5 bases and J lost 2 bases. The CDR3 is 17 amino acids. Germline CDR1 is SGHVS and CDR2 is FQNEAQ. The CDR3: CASSPGTGEWTTDTQYF. The CDR3 DNA is TGTGCCAGCAGCCCGGGGACAGGGGAATGGACCACAGATACGCAGTATTTT.

This clonotype was seen a handful of times. V usage is TRBV27 and J usage is TRBJ2-2; unclear D gene. The CDR3 consists of 13 residues. Trimming removed 8 bases at V and 3 bases at J, with 10 bases between. The V gene's germline CDR1 is MNHEY and CDR2 SMNVEV (reference sequence). Written as DNA, the CDR3 is TGTGCCAGCGGCCCACTGGACACCGGGGAGCTGTTTTTT. It is translated as CASGPLDTGELFF.

The J gene is TRBJ2-1, the V gene TRBV14; the D gene is possibly TRBD1 (5 bases). The CDR3 length is 17 residues. Trimming took 0 bases from V and 5 from J, leaving 17 bases between them. Germline CDR1 SGHDN, CDR2 FVKESK. CDR3 residues: CASSQDPALRQNNEQFF. CDR3 in DNA: TGTGCCAGCAGCCAAGATCCTGCCCTCCGACAGAACAATGAGCAGTTCTTC.

This clonotype was seen a handful of times. The rearrangement joins TRBV20-1 to TRBJ2-2, with 11 bases that match TRBD2. Germline loops: CDR1 DFQATT, CDR2 SNEGSKA (reference sequence). This CDR3 contains 19 residues. The trim removed 0 bases at V and 6 bases at J, leaving 15 bases unmatched. CDR3 coding DNA: TGCAGTGCTAGAGACGGGACTAGCGGTGCTTCCGGGGTACCCGGGGAGCTGTTTTTT. Encoded protein: CSARDGTSGASGVPGELFF.

The chain joins TRBV28 to TRBJ2-7; D may correspond to TRBD1 or TRBD2 (6 bases each). The CDR3 is 14 residues long. CDR1 and CDR2 (germline): MDHEN, SYDVKM. V lost 5 bases to trimming and J lost 4 bases, with 15 bases between them. CDR3 amino acids: CASSLDSGGYEQYV. In DNA form, the CDR3 reads TGTGCCAGCAGTCTGGACAGCGGAGGGTACGAGCAGTACGTC.

The sample holds a few counts of this clonotype. The rearrangement joins TRBV10-3 to TRBJ2-1, with TRBD2 matching over 7 bases. V trimming: 2 bases; J trimming: 5 bases; junction bases outside the gene matches: 3. The CDR3 consists of 14 residues. Germline V CDR1 and CDR2: ENHRY, SYGVKD. DNA of the CDR3: TGTGCCATCAGTGAGATCGGGGGGAACAATGAGCAGTTCTTC. Translation gives CAISEIGGNNEQFF.

This clonotype was seen only once. The chain employs TRBV20-1 and TRBJ2-1, with TRBD2 matching 11 bases. The J segment lost 10 bases and the V segment lost 2 bases, leaving 4 bases of the junction unmatched. The CDR3 runs 13 residues. CDR1 and CDR2 (germline): DFQATT, SNEGSKA (reference sequence). This chain's CDR3 is CSARTSGGVEQFF. The CDR3 DNA follows: TGCAGTGCTAGAACTAGCGGGGGTGTCGAGCAGTTCTTC.

This clonotype was recorded a few times. DNA of the CDR3: TGCGCCAGCAGTGACCGGGATCCTAGCACAGATACGCAGTATTTT. Translated: CASSDRDPSTDTQYF. V usage is TRBV10-1 and J usage is TRBJ2-3, with D perhaps TRBD2 (5 bases). CDR3 size: 15 residues. The germline CDR1 and CDR2 sequences are WNHNN and SYGVQD (reference sequence). With 3 bases removed from V and 0 bases from J, the gap between germline ends came to 10 bases.

The rearrangement links TRBV19 to TRBJ1-5, with D tentatively TRBD1 (5 bases). Germline V lookup: CDR1 LNHDA, CDR2 SQIVND (reference sequence). The V end was cut by 6 bases, the J end by 4 bases, with 13 bases between. There are 14 residues in the CDR3. CDR3 DNA sequence: TGTGCCAGTAGGCTCCGGGACCAAAATCAGCCCCAGCATTTT. This gives the protein CASRLRDQNQPQHF.